Each of the 8 T cell receptor beta chains below was sequenced from the same sample in a study of technical replicates of blood from a few donors. Measured with immunoSEQ multiplex PCR; TCRdb has only the in-frame clones, and not every one. The table shows around 67,000 clones, with around 87% occurring only once. Input material: PBMCs. These receptors were collected from a human donor in good health. Some clones in this sample may be carry-over from other donors' samples.

The chain is built from TRBV18 and TRBJ2-7; 8 nucleotides agree with TRBD2. The CDR3 is made up of 12 amino acids. J was trimmed by 7 bases and V by 1 base; bases with no gene match: 0. Per germline, CDR1 KGHSH and CDR2 LQKENI. In DNA, the CDR3 is TGTGCCAGCTCACCACTAGCGGGAGAGCAGTACTTC. Residues: CASSPLAGEQYF.

The CDR3 is CASTPLGGETQYF. The CDR3 nucleotides are TGTGCCAGCACCCCGCTCGGGGGAGAGACCCAGTACTTC. The chain joins TRBV5-4 to TRBJ2-5; possibly TRBD2 for D (6 bases). The CDR3 contains 13 residues. V was cut by 6 bases and J by 4 bases, with 13 bases left in between. Germline CDR1 SGHNT, CDR2 YYREEE (reference sequence).

The chain recombines TRBV7-3 with TRBJ1-1; D uncertain. V gave up 6 bases and J gave up 1 base, with 9 bases separating them. In germline, CDR1 is SGHTA, CDR2 FQGTGA. The CDR3 consists of 13 residues. The CDR3 nucleotides are TGTGCCAGCAGTCGGGAGTCGAACACTGAAGCTTTCTTT. As protein: CASSRESNTEAFF.

The genes are TRBV6-5 and TRBJ2-1; 9 nucleotides line up with TRBD1. V shed 2 bases, J shed 4 bases, and the junction held 0 bases outside the gene matches. This CDR3 comprises 14 residues. Germline CDR1 MNHEY, CDR2 SVGAGI. CDR3 nucleotide sequence: TGTGCCAGCAGTTACGGGACAGGGTACAATGAGCAGTTCTTC. Translating gives CASSYGTGYNEQFF.

This chain connects TRBV6-1 to TRBJ2-7, with a tentative D call TRBD1 (6 bases). The V end was cut by 8 bases, the J end by 0 bases, with 14 bases between. Per germline, CDR1 MNHNS and CDR2 SASEGT. The CDR3 is made up of 14 amino acids. Here the CDR3 reads CASQPRTDSYEQYF. The CDR3, as DNA: TGTGCCAGCCAACCCCGGACAGACTCCTACGAGCAGTACTTC.

The genes are TRBV5-4 and TRBJ2-1; 11 bases line up with TRBD2. The ends lost 5 bases at V and 2 bases at J; junction bases unmatched: 3. The CDR3 has 15 amino acids. Germline CDR1 and CDR2: SGHNT and YYREEE (reference sequence). This CDR3 is CASRLAGGPYNEQFF. CDR3 nucleotides: TGTGCCAGCAGGTTAGCGGGGGGGCCCTACAATGAGCAGTTCTTC.

The CDR3 protein is CASSPSGGYEQYF. Written as DNA, the CDR3 is TGTGCCAGCAGTCCTAGCGGGGGTTACGAGCAGTACTTC. The rearrangement uses TRBV5-6 and TRBJ2-7; 10 bases are a match to TRBD2. Germline V CDR1 and CDR2: SGHDT, YYEEEE. CDR3 length: 13 amino acids. After removal of 5 bases from V and 4 bases from J, the junction contained 3 bases not matched to a gene. The full variable domain, rest sourced from reference TRBV5-6 and TRBJ2-7, is DAGVTQSPTHLIKTRGQQVTLRCSPKSGHDTVSWYQQALGQGPQFIFQYYEEEERQRGNFPDRFSGHQFPNYSSELNVNALLLGDSALYLCASSPSGGYEQYFGPGTRLTVT.

This rearrangement joins TRBV5-4 to TRBJ2-5, with D perhaps matching TRBD1 (5 bases). The CDR3 sequence is 14 residues long. V shed 0 bases and J shed 5 bases, with 11 bases lying between them. Looked up from germline, CDR1 is SGHNT and CDR2 is YYREEE (reference sequence). The CDR3 sequence is CASSLEAGRETQYF. DNA of the CDR3: TGTGCCAGCAGCTTGGAGGCAGGGCGGGAGACCCAGTACTTC.